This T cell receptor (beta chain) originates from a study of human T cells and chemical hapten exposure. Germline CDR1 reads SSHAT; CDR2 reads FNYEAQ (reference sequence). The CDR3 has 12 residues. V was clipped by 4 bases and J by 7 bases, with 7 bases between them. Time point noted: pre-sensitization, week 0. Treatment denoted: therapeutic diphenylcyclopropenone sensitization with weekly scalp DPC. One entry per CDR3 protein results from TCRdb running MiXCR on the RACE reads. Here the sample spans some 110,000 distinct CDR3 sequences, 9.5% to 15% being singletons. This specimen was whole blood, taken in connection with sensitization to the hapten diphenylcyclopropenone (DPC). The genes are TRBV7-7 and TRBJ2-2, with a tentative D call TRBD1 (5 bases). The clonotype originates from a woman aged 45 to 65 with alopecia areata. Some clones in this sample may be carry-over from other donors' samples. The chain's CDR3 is CASSSTGGELFF. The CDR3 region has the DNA TGTGCCAGCAGCTCTACAGGCGGGGAGCTGTTTTTT.